This section outlines one TCR beta chain sequence together with its context. What it binds is not known. The data stem from a study of shared clonotypes between healthy human individuals. The study's findings and limits: Shared across a few donors were about 4.8% of the naive CD4 clonotypes.

Samples underwent the assay at deep level. Data came from immunoSEQ multiplex PCR; TCRdb stores just in-frame clones and leaves some out. The table shows approximately 2,000,000 clones, with roughly 90% occurring only once. Healthy adults negative for HIV, lacking recent acute infections or vaccinations, served as donors. It was into CD45RA+ naive and CD45RA-negative memory subsets that the CD4+ cells were split. Germline V gives CDR1 MDHEN, CDR2 SYDVKM. Losses at the gene ends were 6 bases for V and 2 bases for J; bases not matched to a gene: 5. The CDR3 contains 15 residues. This rearrangement joins TRBV28 to TRBJ2-7; 12 bases align to TRBD1. This TCR came from a young man in good health. Some clones in this sample may be carry-over from other donors' samples. Sequencing used naive CD4+ T cells from PBMCs. The subset: CD45RA+ positively selected. CDR3: CASSIGTGGPYEQYF. In DNA, the CDR3 is TGTGCCAGCAGCATCGGGACAGGGGGCCCCTACGAGCAGTACTTC.